The present T cell receptor (beta chain) was sequenced within a study of shared clonotypes between healthy human individuals. Notes on the study in general: Tissue TCR repertoires likely differ from these blood-only repertoires. Only a few donors were included, so the genetic and exposure-history diversity represented was limited.

Points on this clone: Its specificity is not known.

Unsorted PBMC contributed approximately 300 ng DNA, roughly 30,000 T cell genomes, to each replicate PCR. The protocol was immunoSEQ multiplex PCR, while the TCRdb copy is restricted to in-frame clones and leaves out a portion. Among fewer than 550,000 clones listed, about 79% were seen once. V lost 1 base, J lost 6 bases, and 5 bases stayed unmatched. The CDR3 covers 14 residues. Germline V gives CDR1 SGHNT, CDR2 YYREEE (reference sequence). This TCR was recovered from a woman between 40 and 50 years old in good health. Some clones in this sample may be carry-over from other donors' samples. The chain is built from TRBV5-4 and TRBJ2-7; 9 positions match TRBD1. Sequencing input: PBMCs. In nucleotides, the CDR3 is TGTGCCAGCAGCTTGAGGGACAGGGAAGGCGAGCAGTACTTC. Translating gives CASSLRDREGEQYF.